This TCR beta chain was retrieved from a study of T cells in Graves' hyperthyroidism and ophthalmopathy. Exclusion followed for patients with uncontrolled infection, other autoimmune disease, pregnancy or lactation. Germline V CDR1 and CDR2: SGHRS, YFSETQ. V lost 4 bases and J lost 5, with 15 bases in between. The CDR3 runs to 14 residues. This clonotype was observed at least ten times. The target antigen is unknown. The study's findings and limits: Prediction of ophthalmopathy progression came a median 6.5 months pre-onset. A 13 V-J model separated ophthalmopathy from stable hyperthyroidism.

Amplification targeted TCR beta CDR3 regions from RNA transcripts. With the HTBI primer set, the TCR CDR3 went through a first round of RT-PCR. MiXCR, run by TCRdb on the multiplex PCR reads, gives a single entry per CDR3 protein. This table holds roughly 500,000 distinct CDR3 sequences, around 50% found once. Sequenced: peripheral blood or thyroid tissue (not recorded which). This clonotype originated in an adult woman with Graves' disease, either hyperthyroidism or ophthalmopathy (not recorded which). The chain combines TRBV5-1 with TRBJ1-2, with D maybe TRBD1 (6 bases). This CDR3 reads CASSPQGLGYGYTF. The CDR3 DNA is TGCGCCAGCAGCCCCCAGGGGCTAGGGTATGGCTACACCTTC.